A single sample is the source of the 2 T cell receptor beta chains below, sequenced in a study of monozygotic twins with inflammatory bowel disease. TCRdb re-called the 5' RACE reads, yielding one record per CDR3 amino acid sequence without DNA. The ten most abundant clones cover approximately 3% of a sample with roughly 150,000 distinct CDR3 sequences. Sequenced: blood. The receptors come from a human donor with ulcerative colitis or Crohn's disease, or a healthy co-twin of an affected twin (not recorded which).

V is TRBV6-4 and J is TRBJ1-5; absent DNA, TCRdb's TRBD1 call cannot be checked. The CDR3 length is 15 residues. Germline V gene data show CDR1 as MRHNA and CDR2 as SNTAGT. The CDR3 spells CASSANLNPGQPQHF.

The J gene is TRBJ2-2, the V gene TRBV7-3. The germline CDR1 and CDR2 sequences are SGHTA and FQGTGA. This CDR3 is built from 14 residues. CDR3: CASSLNRNTGELFF.